The present T cell receptor (beta chain) was sequenced within a study of human T cells and chemical hapten exposure. Whole-study context: Patients were mainly female, each with alopecia areata, totalis or universalis. Study conclusions and caveats: TCRs above 1 in 1000 frequency stayed constant with DPC sensitization.

The time point here: patch test 1, 2 weeks after DPC sensitization. The treatment here: therapeutic diphenylcyclopropenone sensitization with weekly scalp DPC. RNA extraction used unfractionated whole blood as the source of total RNA. TCRdb fed the RACE reads into MiXCR, producing one record per CDR3 protein. The sample has around 110,000 distinct CDR3 sequences; around 10% are singletons. Concerning this clonotype: Its antigen is unidentified.

V shed 1 base, J shed 2 bases, and the junction held 2 bases outside the gene matches. This CDR3 is 16 amino acids long. Germline lookup yields CDR1 SGHAT and CDR2 FQNNGV. The rearrangement links TRBV11-2 to TRBJ1-2, with 12 bases lining up with TRBD1. The source was whole blood, collected in connection with sensitization to the hapten diphenylcyclopropenone (DPC). The receptor was derived from a woman aged 45-60 years with alopecia areata. Some clones in this sample may be carry-over from other donors' samples. In DNA form, the CDR3 reads TGTGCCAGCAGCTTAGCGGGGACAGGGGGCAACTATGGCTACACCTTC. Translated: CASSLAGTGGNYGYTF.